Each of the 4 T cell receptor beta chains below was sequenced from the same sample in a study of cytomegalovirus exposure and HLA in healthy donors. 60 Vbeta and 13 Jbeta primers were used in PCR. Libraries were prepared by immunoSEQ multiplex PCR; TCRdb keeps only in-frame clonotypes and omits some of them. The sample carries 80,000 or so clones, over 70% recorded once. Sequenced: PBMCs. The receptor source for this set is a man in his thirties or forties in good health and CMV-seropositive.

This clone is labeled as medium-sized (0.01 to 0.1%). The V call is TRBV5-6, the J call TRBJ1-1; possibly TRBD1 for D (5 bases). Germline V lookup: CDR1 SGHDT, CDR2 YYEEEE. The ends were cut back, 2 bases at V and 7 bases at J, with 15 bases in the middle. The CDR3 is 14 residues long. The CDR3 loop reads CASSLPSGYYEAFF. The CDR3 DNA follows: TGTGCCAGCAGCTTACCATCAGGGTACTATGAAGCTTTCTTT. The whole variable domain, remainder taken from reference TRBV5-6 and TRBJ1-1, is DAGVTQSPTHLIKTRGQQVTLRCSPKSGHDTVSWYQQALGQGPQFIFQYYEEEERQRGNFPDRFSGHQFPNYSSELNVNALLLGDSALYLCASSLPSGYYEAFFGQGTRLTVV.

The rearrangement joins TRBV4-3 to TRBJ2-1, with TRBD2 identical over 10 bases. This CDR3 contains 15 residues. From germline, CDR1 is LGHNA and CDR2 YSLEER. V gave up 2 bases and J gave up 4 bases; unmatched junction bases: 2. The CDR3 nucleotides are TGCGCCAGCAGCCAACAGCGGGAGGGGTACAATGAGCAGTTCTTC. Translation: CASSQQREGYNEQFF.

The V and J genes are TRBV5-4 and TRBJ1-2; D might be TRBD1 (6 bases). Between the trimmed V and J ends, which lost 1 base and 2 bases, there was a span of 15 bases. Looked up from germline, CDR1 is SGHNT and CDR2 is YYREEE (reference sequence). This CDR3 is built from 16 residues. In DNA form, the CDR3 reads TGTGCCAGCAGCTTGTCAACAGGGTGGGAGAACTATGGCTACACCTTC. It codes for CASSLSTGWENYGYTF.

V usage is TRBV5-1 and J usage is TRBJ2-3; weak D call: TRBD2 (5 bases). CDR1 is SGHRS, CDR2 YFSETQ, per germline. CDR3 length: 13 residues. Trimming took 0 bases from V and 3 from J, leaving 5 bases between them. The CDR3 coding sequence is TGCGCCAGCAGCTTGGGGACTACAGATACGCAGTATTTT. Its translation: CASSLGTTDTQYF.